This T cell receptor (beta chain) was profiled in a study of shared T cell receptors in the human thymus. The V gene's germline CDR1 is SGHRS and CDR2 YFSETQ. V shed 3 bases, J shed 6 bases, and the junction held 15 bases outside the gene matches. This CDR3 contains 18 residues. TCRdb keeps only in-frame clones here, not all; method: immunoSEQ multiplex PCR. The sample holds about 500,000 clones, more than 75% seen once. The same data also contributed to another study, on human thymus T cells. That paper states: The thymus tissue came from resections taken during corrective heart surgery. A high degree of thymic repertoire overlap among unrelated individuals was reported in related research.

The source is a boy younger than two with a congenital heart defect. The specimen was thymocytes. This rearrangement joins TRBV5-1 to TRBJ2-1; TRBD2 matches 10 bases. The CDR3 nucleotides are TGCGCCAGCAGCTGGAAAGGGGGAGCGGGGGGGGACGTCAATGAGCAGTTCTTC. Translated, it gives CASSWKGGAGGDVNEQFF.